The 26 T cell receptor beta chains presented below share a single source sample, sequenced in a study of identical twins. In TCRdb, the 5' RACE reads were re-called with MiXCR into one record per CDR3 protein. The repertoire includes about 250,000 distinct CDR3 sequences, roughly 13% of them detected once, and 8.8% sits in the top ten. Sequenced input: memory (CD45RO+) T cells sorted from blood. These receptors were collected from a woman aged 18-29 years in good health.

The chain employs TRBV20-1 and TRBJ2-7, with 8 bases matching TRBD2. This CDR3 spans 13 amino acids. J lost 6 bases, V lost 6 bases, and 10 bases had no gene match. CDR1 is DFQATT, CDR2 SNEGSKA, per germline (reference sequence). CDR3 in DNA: TGCAGTGCAGGGAGCGGGGGTATTTCCGAGCAGTACTTC. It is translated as CSAGSGGISEQYF.

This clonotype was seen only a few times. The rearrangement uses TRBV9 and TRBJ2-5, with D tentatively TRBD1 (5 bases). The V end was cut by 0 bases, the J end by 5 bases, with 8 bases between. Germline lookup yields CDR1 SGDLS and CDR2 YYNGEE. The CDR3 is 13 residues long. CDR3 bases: TGTGCCAGCAGCGTAGCCCCAGGGGAGACCCAGTACTTC. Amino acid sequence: CASSVAPGETQYF.

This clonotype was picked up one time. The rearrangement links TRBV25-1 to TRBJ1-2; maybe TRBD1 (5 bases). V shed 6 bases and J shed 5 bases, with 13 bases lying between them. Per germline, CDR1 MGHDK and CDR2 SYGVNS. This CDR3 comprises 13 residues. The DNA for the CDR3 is TGTGCCAGCAGGCAAGGTGGGGGTTATGGCTACACCTTC. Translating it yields CASRQGGGYGYTF.

CDR3 DNA: TGTGCCAGCAGCTTGACGACAGCTAACTATGGCTACACCTTC. It is translated as CASSLTTANYGYTF. The chain joins TRBV7-9 to TRBJ1-2, with D maybe TRBD1 (5 bases). From germline, CDR1 is SEHNR and CDR2 FQNEAQ (reference sequence). The CDR3 is made up of 14 amino acids. Trimming took off 3 bases at V and 0 bases at J, with 8 bases between the two ends.

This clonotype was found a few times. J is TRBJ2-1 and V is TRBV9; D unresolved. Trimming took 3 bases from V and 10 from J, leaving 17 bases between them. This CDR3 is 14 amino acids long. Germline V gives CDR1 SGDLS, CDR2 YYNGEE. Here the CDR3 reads CASSGALGAEEQFF. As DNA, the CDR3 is TGTGCCAGCAGCGGAGCCCTTGGAGCCGAGGAGCAGTTCTTC.

The CDR3 loop is CASRGRGAVNQPQHF. In DNA form, the CDR3 reads TGTGCCAGCAGGGGGCGGGGGGCAGTCAATCAGCCCCAGCATTTT. V is TRBV2 and J is TRBJ1-5; tentatively, D is TRBD1 (6 bases). Trimming removed 6 bases from V and 3 bases from J, with 15 bases in between. The germline CDR1 and CDR2 sequences are SNHLY and FYNNEI. There are 15 residues in the CDR3.

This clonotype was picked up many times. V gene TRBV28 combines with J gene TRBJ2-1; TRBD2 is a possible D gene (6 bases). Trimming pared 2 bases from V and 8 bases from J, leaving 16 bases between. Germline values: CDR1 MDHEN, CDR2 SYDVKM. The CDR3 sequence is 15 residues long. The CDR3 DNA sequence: TGTGCCAGCAGTTTAAAAGGGGAGGCTTGGGATGAGCAGTTCTTC. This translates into CASSLKGEAWDEQFF.

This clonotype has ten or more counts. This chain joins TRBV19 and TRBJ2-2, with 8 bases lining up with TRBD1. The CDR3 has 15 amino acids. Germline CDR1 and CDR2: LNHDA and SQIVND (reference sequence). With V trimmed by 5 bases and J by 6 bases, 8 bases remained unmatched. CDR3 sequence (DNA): TGTGCCAGTAGTCCCTTGGACAGGGCGGCCGGGGAGCTGTTTTTT. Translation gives CASSPLDRAAGELFF.

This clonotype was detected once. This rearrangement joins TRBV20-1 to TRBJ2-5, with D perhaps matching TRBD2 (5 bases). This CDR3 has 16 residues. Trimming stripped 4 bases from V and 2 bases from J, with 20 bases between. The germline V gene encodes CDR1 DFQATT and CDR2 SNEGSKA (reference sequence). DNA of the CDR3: TGCAGTGCTACGTCCGACCTCACGGGGTGGCAAGAGACCCAGTACTTC. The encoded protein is CSATSDLTGWQETQYF.

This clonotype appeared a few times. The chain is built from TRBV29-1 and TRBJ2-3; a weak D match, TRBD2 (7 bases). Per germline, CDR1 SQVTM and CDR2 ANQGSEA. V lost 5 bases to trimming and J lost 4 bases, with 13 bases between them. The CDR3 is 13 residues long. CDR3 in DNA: TGCAGCGTTAGGGGGGGCGTTCCAGATACGCAGTATTTT. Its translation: CSVRGGVPDTQYF.

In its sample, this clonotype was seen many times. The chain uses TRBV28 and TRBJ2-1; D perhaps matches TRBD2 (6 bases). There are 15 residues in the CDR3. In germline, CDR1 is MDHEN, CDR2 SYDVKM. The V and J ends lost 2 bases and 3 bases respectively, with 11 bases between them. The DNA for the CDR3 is TGTGCCAGCAGTTTAAGCGGGTCAGGCTACAATGAGCAGTTCTTC. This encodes CASSLSGSGYNEQFF.

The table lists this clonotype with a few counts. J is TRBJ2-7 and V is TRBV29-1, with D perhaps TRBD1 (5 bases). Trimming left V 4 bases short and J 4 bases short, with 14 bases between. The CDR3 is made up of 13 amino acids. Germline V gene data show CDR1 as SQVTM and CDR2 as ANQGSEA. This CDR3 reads CSVVGAGLYEQYF. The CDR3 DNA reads TGCAGCGTTGTAGGGGCCGGCCTATACGAGCAGTACTTC.

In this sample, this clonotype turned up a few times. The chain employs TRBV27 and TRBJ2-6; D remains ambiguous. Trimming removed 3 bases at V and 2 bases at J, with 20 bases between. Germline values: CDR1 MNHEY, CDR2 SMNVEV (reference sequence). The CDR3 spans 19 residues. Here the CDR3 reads CASSFRQAPLRAGANVLTF. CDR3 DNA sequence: TGTGCCAGCAGTTTCAGGCAGGCACCCCTTCGTGCTGGGGCCAACGTCCTGACTTTC.

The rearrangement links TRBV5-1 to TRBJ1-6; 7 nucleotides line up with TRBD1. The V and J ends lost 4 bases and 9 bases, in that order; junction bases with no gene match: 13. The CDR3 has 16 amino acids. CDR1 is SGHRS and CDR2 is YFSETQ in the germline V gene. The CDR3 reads CASSEPGQPPGSPLHF. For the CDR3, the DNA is TGCGCCAGCAGCGAACCGGGACAGCCTCCGGGTTCACCCCTCCACTTT.

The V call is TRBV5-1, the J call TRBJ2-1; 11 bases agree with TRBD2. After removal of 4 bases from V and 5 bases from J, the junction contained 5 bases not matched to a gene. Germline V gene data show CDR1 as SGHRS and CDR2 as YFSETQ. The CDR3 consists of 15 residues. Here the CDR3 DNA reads TGCGCCAGCAGCATTAGCGGGGGGGCGGACAATGAGCAGTTCTTC. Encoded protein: CASSISGGADNEQFF. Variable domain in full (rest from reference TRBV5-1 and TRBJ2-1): KAGVTQTPRYLIKTRGQQVTLSCSPISGHRSVSWYQQTPGQGLQFLFEYFSETQRNKGNFPGRFSGRQFSNSRSEMNVSTLELGDSALYLCASSISGGADNEQFFGPGTRLTVL.

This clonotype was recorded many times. CDR3 residues: CAAGGGTYGYTF. CDR3 sequence (DNA): TGTGCCGCCGGCGGGGGGACCTATGGCTACACCTTC. The V call is TRBV7-9, the J call TRBJ1-2; the D gene is possibly TRBD1 (5 bases). The germline V gene encodes CDR1 SEHNR and CDR2 FQNEAQ (reference sequence). The CDR3 sequence is 12 residues long. Deletions cut 11 bases from V and 4 bases from J, with 14 bases between.

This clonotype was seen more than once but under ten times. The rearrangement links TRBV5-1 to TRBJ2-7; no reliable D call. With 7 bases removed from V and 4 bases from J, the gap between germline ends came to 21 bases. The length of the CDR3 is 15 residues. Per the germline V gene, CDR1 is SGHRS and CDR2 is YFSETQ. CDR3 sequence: CASPPRGPSVYEQYF. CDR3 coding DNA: TGCGCCAGCCCCCCCCGCGGACCTTCGGTGTACGAGCAGTACTTC.

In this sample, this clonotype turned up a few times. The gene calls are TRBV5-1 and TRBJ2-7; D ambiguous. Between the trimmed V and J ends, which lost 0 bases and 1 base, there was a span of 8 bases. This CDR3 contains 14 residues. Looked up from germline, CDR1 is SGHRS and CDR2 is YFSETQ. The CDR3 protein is CASSLGMGSYEQYF. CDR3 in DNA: TGCGCCAGCAGCTTGGGGATGGGTTCCTACGAGCAGTACTTC.

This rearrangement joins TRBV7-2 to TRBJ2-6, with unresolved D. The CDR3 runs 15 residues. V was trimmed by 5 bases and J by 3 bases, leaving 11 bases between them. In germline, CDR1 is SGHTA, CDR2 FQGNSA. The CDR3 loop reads CASSPQSVGANVLTF. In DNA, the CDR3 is TGTGCCAGCAGCCCGCAGTCTGTTGGGGCCAACGTCCTGACTTTC.

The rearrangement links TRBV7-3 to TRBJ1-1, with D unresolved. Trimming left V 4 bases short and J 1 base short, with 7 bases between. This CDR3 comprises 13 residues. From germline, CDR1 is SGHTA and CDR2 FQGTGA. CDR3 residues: CASSWNRNTEAFF. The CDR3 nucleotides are TGTGCCAGCAGCTGGAACAGGAACACTGAAGCTTTCTTT.

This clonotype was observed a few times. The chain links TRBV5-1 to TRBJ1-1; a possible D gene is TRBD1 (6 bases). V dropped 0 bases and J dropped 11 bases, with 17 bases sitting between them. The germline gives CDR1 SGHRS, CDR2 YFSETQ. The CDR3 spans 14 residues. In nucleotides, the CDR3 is TGCGCCAGCAGCTTGGGACAGGTCCTCGGAGGGGCTTTCTTT. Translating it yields CASSLGQVLGGAFF.

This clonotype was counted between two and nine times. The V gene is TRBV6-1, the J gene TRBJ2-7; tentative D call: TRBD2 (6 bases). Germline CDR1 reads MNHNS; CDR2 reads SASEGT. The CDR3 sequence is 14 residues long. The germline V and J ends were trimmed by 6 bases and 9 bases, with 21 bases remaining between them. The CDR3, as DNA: TGTGCCAGCAGCTCCAGTTCGGGGGACCGGGGGCAGTACTTC. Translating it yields CASSSSSGDRGQYF.

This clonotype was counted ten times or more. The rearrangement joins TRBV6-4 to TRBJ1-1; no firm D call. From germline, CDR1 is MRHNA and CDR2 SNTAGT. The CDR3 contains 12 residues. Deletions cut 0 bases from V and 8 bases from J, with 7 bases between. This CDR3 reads CASSDSGSEAFF. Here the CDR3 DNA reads TGTGCCAGCAGTGACTCCGGATCAGAAGCTTTCTTT.

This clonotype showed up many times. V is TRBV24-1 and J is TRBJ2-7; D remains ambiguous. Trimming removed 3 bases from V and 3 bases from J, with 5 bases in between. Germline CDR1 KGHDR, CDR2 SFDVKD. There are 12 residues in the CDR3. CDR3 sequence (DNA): TGTGCCACCAGTGATGTTAGCTACGAGCAGTACTTC. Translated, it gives CATSDVSYEQYF.

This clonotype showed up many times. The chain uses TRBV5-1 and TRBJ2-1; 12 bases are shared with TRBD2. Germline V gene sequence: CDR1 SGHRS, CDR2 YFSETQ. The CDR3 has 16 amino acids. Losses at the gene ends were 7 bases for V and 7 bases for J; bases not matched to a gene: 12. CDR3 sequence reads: CASLRLAGVILNEQFF. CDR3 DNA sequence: TGCGCCAGCCTACGACTAGCGGGAGTAATTTTAAATGAGCAGTTCTTC.

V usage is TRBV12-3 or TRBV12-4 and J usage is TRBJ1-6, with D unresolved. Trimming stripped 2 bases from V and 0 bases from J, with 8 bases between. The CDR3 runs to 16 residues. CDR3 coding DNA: TGTGCCAGCAGTTTATTCCGTAGCTCCTATAATTCACCCCTCCACTTT. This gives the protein CASSLFRSSYNSPLHF.